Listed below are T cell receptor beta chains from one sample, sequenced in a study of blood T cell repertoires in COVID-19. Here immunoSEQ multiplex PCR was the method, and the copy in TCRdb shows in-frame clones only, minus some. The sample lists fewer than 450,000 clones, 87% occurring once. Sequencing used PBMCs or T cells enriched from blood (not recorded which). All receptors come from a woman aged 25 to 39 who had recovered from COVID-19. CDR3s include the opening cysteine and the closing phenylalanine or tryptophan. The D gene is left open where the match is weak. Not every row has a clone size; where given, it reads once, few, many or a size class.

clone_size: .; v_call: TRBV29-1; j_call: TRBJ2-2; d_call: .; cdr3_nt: TGCAGCGTTGGAAACAGTTGGGCCGGGGAGCTGTTTTTT; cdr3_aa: CSVGNSWAGELFF
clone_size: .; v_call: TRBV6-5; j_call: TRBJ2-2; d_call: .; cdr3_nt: TGTGCCACCACGCGGGAAGGGTTACCCGGGGAGCTGTTTTTT; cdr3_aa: CATTREGLPGELFF
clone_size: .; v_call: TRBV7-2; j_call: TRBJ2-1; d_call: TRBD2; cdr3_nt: TGTGCCAGCAGCTTAGTTCAAGGGACTAGCGGGGGGGCCGGTAATGAGCAGTTCTTC; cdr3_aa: CASSLVQGTSGGAGNEQFF
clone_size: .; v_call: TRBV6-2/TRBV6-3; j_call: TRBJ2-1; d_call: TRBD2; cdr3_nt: TGTGCCAGCAGTGCTACCCTTGGACTAGCGAAGCACAATGAGCAGTTCTTC; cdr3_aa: CASSATLGLAKHNEQFF
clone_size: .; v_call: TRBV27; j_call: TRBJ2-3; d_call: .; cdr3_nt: TGTGCCAGCAGTTTTTACTACCCTCCGGATACGCAGTATTTT; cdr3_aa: CASSFYYPPDTQYF
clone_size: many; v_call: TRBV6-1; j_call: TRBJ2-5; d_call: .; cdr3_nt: TGTGCCAGCAGTGAAGCGCTTATCGGGGGACGGGAGACCCAGTACTTC; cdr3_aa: CASSEALIGGRETQYF
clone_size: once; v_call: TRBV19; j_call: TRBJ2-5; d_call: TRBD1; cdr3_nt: TGTGCCAGTAGCGGGGACAGGGGAGAGACCCAGTACTTC; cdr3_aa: CASSGDRGETQYF
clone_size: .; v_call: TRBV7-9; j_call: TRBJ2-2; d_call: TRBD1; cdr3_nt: TGTGCCAGCAGCACCGGGACAGGGGGCGCCGGGGAGCTGTTTTTT; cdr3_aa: CASSTGTGGAGELFF
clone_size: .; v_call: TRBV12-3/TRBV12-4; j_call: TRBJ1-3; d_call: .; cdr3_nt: TGTGCCAGCAGTCGGACACTTGGAAACACCATATATTTT; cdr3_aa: CASSRTLGNTIYF
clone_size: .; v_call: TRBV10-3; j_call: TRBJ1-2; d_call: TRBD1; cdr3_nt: TGTGCCACCAACCAGGGGGACGATGGCTACACCTTC; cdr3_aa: CATNQGDDGYTF
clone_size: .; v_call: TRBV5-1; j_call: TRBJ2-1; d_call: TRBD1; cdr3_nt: TGCGCCAGCTCACAGGGGGGCTCCTACAATGAGCAGTTCTTC; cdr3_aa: CASSQGGSYNEQFF
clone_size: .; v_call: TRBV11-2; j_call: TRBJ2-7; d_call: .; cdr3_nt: TGTGCCAGCAGCTTAGAGGGGAGCACCTCCTACGAGCAGTACTTC; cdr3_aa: CASSLEGSTSYEQYF
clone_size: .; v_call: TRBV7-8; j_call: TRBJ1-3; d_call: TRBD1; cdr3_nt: TGTGCCAGCAGCTTATATCACGGACAGGCCATTTCTGGAAACACCATATATTTT; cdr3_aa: CASSLYHGQAISGNTIYF
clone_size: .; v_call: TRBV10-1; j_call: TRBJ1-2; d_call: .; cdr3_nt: TGCGCCAGCAGCTACACCGGGGGGGGCTACACCTTC; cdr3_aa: CASSYTGGGYTF
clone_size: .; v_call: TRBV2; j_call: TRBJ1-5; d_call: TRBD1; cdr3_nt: TGTGCCAGCAGTACCAGGACAGGGCTTTATAGCAATCAGCCCCAGCATTTT; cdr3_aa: CASSTRTGLYSNQPQHF
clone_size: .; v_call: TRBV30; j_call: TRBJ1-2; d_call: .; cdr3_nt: TGTGCCTGGAGTAGGGGCAGGGTCAGTAACTATGGCTACACCTTC; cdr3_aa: CAWSRGRVSNYGYTF
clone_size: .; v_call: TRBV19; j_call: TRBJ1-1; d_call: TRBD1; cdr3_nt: TGTGCCAGTAGTATAGGAGGGGGCGCGCGACGAGACACTGAAGCTTTCTTT; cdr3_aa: CASSIGGGARRDTEAFF
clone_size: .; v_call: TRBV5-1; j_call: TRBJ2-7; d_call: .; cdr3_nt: TGCGCCAGCAGCTTGTCGGGGGGCAGGAACTACGAGCAGTACTTC; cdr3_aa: CASSLSGGRNYEQYF
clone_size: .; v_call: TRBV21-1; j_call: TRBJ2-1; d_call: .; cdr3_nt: TGTGCCAGCAGCAAAGCGTGGAAGAAGCCGGGACAACGATACAATGAGCAGTTCTTC; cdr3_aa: CASSKAWKKPGQRYNEQFF
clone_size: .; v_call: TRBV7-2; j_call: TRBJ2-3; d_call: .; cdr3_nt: TGTGCCAGCAGCTTGGGCGGGACGACCCAGTTGACGCAGTATTTT; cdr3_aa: CASSLGGTTQLTQYF
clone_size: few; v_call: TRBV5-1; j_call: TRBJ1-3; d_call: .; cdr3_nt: TGCGCCAGCAGCGCGGGGACGAGCTCTGGAAACACCATATATTTT; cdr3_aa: CASSAGTSSGNTIYF
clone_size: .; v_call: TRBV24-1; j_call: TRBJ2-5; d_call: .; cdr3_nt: TGTGCCACCAGTAGGGCAGGGGAGCAAGAGACCCAGTACTTC; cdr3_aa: CATSRAGEQETQYF
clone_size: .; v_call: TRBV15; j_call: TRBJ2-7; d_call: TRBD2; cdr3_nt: TGTGCCACCAGCAGAGATTCGGAGCGGGGCTACGAGCAGTACTTC; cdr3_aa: CATSRDSERGYEQYF
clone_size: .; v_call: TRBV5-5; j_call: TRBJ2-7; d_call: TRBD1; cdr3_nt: TGTGCCAGCAGCTTCCGACAGGGGGCTTACGAGCAGTACTTC; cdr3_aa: CASSFRQGAYEQYF
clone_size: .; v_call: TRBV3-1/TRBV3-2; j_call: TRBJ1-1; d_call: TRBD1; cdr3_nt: TGTGCCAGCAGCCAGGGCGGACAGGGAGCGGGGACTGAAGCTTTCTTT; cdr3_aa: CASSQGGQGAGTEAFF
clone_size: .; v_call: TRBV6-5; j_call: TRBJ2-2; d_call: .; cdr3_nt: TGTGCCAGCAGCCCAACAGGCCGGTTGACCGGGGAGCTGTTTTTT; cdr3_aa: CASSPTGRLTGELFF
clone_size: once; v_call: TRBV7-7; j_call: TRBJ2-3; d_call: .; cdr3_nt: TGTGCCAGCAGCCCGGGAATTTCTAGCACAGATACGCAGTATTTT; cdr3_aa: CASSPGISSTDTQYF
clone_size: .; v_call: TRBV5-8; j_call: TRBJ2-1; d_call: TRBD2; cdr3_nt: TGTGCCAGTCTTAAAGGACTAGCGGGATACAATGAGCAGTTCTTC; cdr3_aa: CASLKGLAGYNEQFF
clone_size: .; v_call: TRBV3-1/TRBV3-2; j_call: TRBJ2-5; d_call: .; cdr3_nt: TGTGCCAGCAGCCGATCCCTCGTGAGGCCTATCCAACTAAAAGAACAAGAGACCCAGTACTTC; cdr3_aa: CASSRSLVRPIQLKEQETQYF
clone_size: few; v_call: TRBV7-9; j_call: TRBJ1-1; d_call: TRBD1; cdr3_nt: TGTGCCAGCAGCCCGCAACAGGGGGCAGACACTGAAGCTTTCTTT; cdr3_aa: CASSPQQGADTEAFF
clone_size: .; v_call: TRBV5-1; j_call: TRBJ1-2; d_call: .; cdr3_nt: TGCGCCAGCAGCTTGGATGGGGCCGACTATGGCTACACCTTC; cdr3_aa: CASSLDGADYGYTF
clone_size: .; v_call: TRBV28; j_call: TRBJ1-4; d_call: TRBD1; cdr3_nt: TGTGCCAGCAGAGGGACAGGTTATTATGAAAAACTGTTTTTT; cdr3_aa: CASRGTGYYEKLFF
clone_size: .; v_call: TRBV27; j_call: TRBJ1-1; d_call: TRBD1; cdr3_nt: TGTGCCACCCTAGGCAGACAGGGATGGGCTGAAGCTTTCTTT; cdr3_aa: CATLGRQGWAEAFF